The 21 T cell receptor beta chains in this list originate from one sample, sequenced in a study of CD8 T cells in Susac syndrome. A quantity of 0.5 to 1 ug RNA underwent reverse transcription using random hexamers. TCRdb re-called the immunoSEQ multiplex PCR reads through MiXCR, storing one row per CDR3 protein. The data contain 300,000 to 350,000 distinct CDR3 sequences, 92% of them singletons. Specimen: CD4+ T cells from PBMCs. These receptor sequences come from a human donor with multiple sclerosis.

The chain combines TRBV7-9 with TRBJ2-1; D is unclear. CDR1 is SEHNR and CDR2 is FQNEAQ in the germline V gene (reference sequence). V lost 7 bases and J lost 0, with 10 bases in between. The CDR3 loop spans 14 amino acids. The CDR3 DNA is TGTGCCAGCACGTCACAGAGCTCCTACAATGAGCAGTTCTTC. It codes for CASTSQSSYNEQFF.

CDR3 protein: CASSSTSDHEKLFF. CDR3 DNA: TGTGCCAGCAGCTCTACCTCGGACCATGAAAAACTGTTTTTT. The chain joins TRBV7-8 to TRBJ1-4, with D unresolved. Germline V gene data show CDR1 as SGHVS and CDR2 as FQNEAQ. The CDR3 length is 14 residues. V dropped 4 bases and J dropped 6 bases, with 12 bases sitting between them.

The chain carries TRBV11-2 and TRBJ2-5; D remains unclear. This CDR3 is built from 14 residues. Between the trimmed V and J ends, which lost 3 bases and 9 bases, there was a span of 17 bases. Germline V gene data show CDR1 as SGHAT and CDR2 as FQNNGV. The CDR3 nucleotides are TGTGCCAGCAGCTTGGAACCGGGCAGACCGGCCCAGTACTTC. This sequence encodes CASSLEPGRPAQYF.

This chain joins TRBV11-2 and TRBJ1-6; D not certain. This CDR3 spans 13 amino acids. CDR1 and CDR2 (germline): SGHAT, FQNNGV. Trimming took off 2 bases at V and 6 bases at J, with 5 bases between the two ends. The CDR3: CASSLLGNSPLHF. The CDR3 nucleotides are TGTGCCAGCAGCTTATTGGGTAATTCACCCCTCCACTTT.

This chain connects TRBV19 to TRBJ1-1; a possible D gene is TRBD1 (5 bases). Trimming cost V 3 bases and J 3 bases, with 14 bases left between them. This CDR3 comprises 15 residues. The germline V gene has CDR1 LNHDA and CDR2 SQIVND (reference sequence). Here the CDR3 reads CASSIPAGSHTEAFF. In DNA form, the CDR3 reads TGTGCCAGTAGTATCCCCGCAGGGTCCCACACTGAAGCTTTCTTT.

This clonotype was detected only once. The V and J genes are TRBV3-1 and TRBJ2-1, with 11 bases aligning to TRBD2. The CDR3 totals 15 residues. The V gene's germline CDR1 is LGHDT and CDR2 YNNKEL (reference sequence). The V gene end was trimmed by 1 base and the J gene end by 6 bases; junction bases not matched to a gene: 2. The chain's CDR3 is CASSQGLAGLNEQFF. The CDR3 nucleotides read TGTGCCAGCAGCCAAGGACTAGCGGGACTCAATGAGCAGTTCTTC.

The V gene is TRBV29-1, the J gene TRBJ2-7; D is possibly TRBD1 (5 bases). Trimming took 0 bases from V and 3 from J, leaving 6 bases between them. There are 12 residues in the CDR3. The germline gives CDR1 SQVTM, CDR2 ANQGSEA. The CDR3 spells CSVEDRVYEQYF. The DNA of the CDR3 is TGCAGCGTTGAAGACAGGGTCTACGAGCAGTACTTC.

This rearrangement joins TRBV7-2 to TRBJ1-1; TRBD1 is a possible D gene (6 bases). CDR3 size: 15 residues. Trimming took 1 base from V and 1 from J, leaving 10 bases between them. Germline values: CDR1 SGHTA, CDR2 FQGNSA. The CDR3 DNA reads as TGTGCCAGCAGCTTAGGAGCAGGGGAGAACACTGAAGCTTTCTTT. This sequence encodes CASSLGAGENTEAFF.

This clonotype has only one observation. The rearrangement links TRBV24-1 to TRBJ2-2, with D possibly TRBD1 on 5 matching bases. From germline, CDR1 is KGHDR and CDR2 SFDVKD. V lost 2 bases, J lost 6 bases, and 12 bases lay in between. The CDR3 runs 15 residues. CDR3: CATSDWSTQAGELFF. Here the CDR3 DNA reads TGTGCCACCAGTGATTGGTCCACACAGGCCGGGGAGCTGTTTTTT.

Concerning this clonotype: The DNA is omitted, as the CDR3 cannot be located on it reliably, and the CDR3 follows TCRdb's listing. Here the CDR3 reads CASSKGDEKMKNCFF. The V and J genes are TRBV23-1 and TRBJ1-4; the table gives TRBD1 as D, unverified against the DNA. TRBV23-1 is classed as an ORF, of uncertain function. The length of the CDR3 is 15 amino acids, counting both ends.

The chain uses TRBV4-2 and TRBJ1-2; a possible D gene is TRBD1 (6 bases). Germline-derived CDR1 and CDR2 are LGHNA and YNFKEQ. The ends were cut back, 1 base at V and 3 bases at J, with 15 bases in the middle. CDR3 size: 16 residues. In nucleotides, the CDR3 is TGTGCCAGCAGCCAAGTTACAGGGATTATGGACTATGGCTACACCTTC. Residues: CASSQVTGIMDYGYTF.

The chain has TRBV5-6 and TRBJ2-3; 7 bases agree with TRBD2. Germline trimming cut 2 bases from V and 7 bases from J; bases unmatched to any gene: 7. Germline V lookup: CDR1 SGHDT, CDR2 YYEEEE. The CDR3 sequence is 14 residues long. CDR3 nucleotide sequence: TGTGCCAGCAGCTTCTACGGGAGGCCTTATACGCAGTATTTT. Translating it yields CASSFYGRPYTQYF.

V and J are TRBV3-1 and TRBJ2-3; D is undetermined. CDR1 is LGHDT and CDR2 is YNNKEL in the germline V gene (reference sequence). Trimming pared 1 base from V and 1 base from J, leaving 9 bases between. The CDR3 extends over 15 amino acids. CDR3 protein: CASSQVPDRTDTQYF. For the CDR3, the DNA is TGTGCCAGCAGCCAAGTACCCGACCGCACAGATACGCAGTATTTT.

The chain recombines TRBV29-1 with TRBJ2-5, with D perhaps matching TRBD1 (7 bases). The V end was cut by 6 bases, the J end by 6 bases, with 17 bases between. The CDR3 has 13 amino acids. Looked up from germline, CDR1 is SQVTM and CDR2 is ANQGSEA. CDR3: CSVPGGTSKTQYF. As DNA, the CDR3 is TGCAGCGTCCCAGGGGGGACATCAAAGACCCAGTACTTC. Using reference TRBV29-1 and TRBJ2-5 for the parts outside the CDR3, the full variable domain is SAVISQKPSRDICQRGTSLTIQCQVDSQVTMMFWYRQQPGQSLTLIATANQGSEATYESGFVIDKFPISRPNLTFSTLTVSNMSPEDSSIYLCSVPGGTSKTQYFGPGTRLLVL.

V is TRBV9 and J is TRBJ1-1, with TRBD1 matching 7 bases. Looked up from germline, CDR1 is SGDLS and CDR2 is YYNGEE. V lost 3 bases and J lost 3; bases outside the gene matches: 2. The CDR3 has 13 residues. The DNA for the CDR3 is TGTGCCAGCAGCGCAGACAGGGACACTGAAGCTTTCTTT. This codes for CASSADRDTEAFF. Based on the CDR3 plus reference TRBV9 and TRBJ1-1, the full variable domain is DSGVTQTPKHLITATGQRVTLRCSPRSGDLSVYWYQQSLDQGLQFLIQYYNGEERAKGNILERFSAQQFPDLHSELNLSSLELGDSALYFCASSADRDTEAFFGQGTRLTVV.

CDR3 region: CASSLAAGSAREQFF. The CDR3 DNA is TGCGCCAGCAGCTTGGCAGCCGGTAGTGCTCGGGAGCAGTTCTTC. The chain carries TRBV5-1 and TRBJ2-1; no firm D call. Germline assignment: CDR1 SGHRS and CDR2 YFSETQ. V gave up 0 bases and J gave up 10 bases, with 17 bases separating them. There are 15 residues in the CDR3.

The chain combines TRBV5-1 with TRBJ1-2; 12 bases map to TRBD1. The CDR3 runs 16 residues. The germline CDR1 and CDR2 sequences are SGHRS and YFSETQ. V lost 4 bases, J lost 8 bases, and 12 bases stayed unmatched. Here the CDR3 reads CASSGNPGTGGEGYTF. CDR3 DNA: TGCGCCAGCAGCGGAAATCCCGGGACAGGGGGCGAAGGCTACACCTTC.

This rearrangement joins TRBV20-1 to TRBJ2-2, with unresolved D. This CDR3 has 14 residues. The germline V and J ends were trimmed by 3 bases and 5 bases, with 13 bases remaining between them. The germline CDR1 and CDR2 sequences are DFQATT and SNEGSKA (reference sequence). Here the CDR3 reads CSARQTGGTGELFF. The DNA for the CDR3 is TGCAGTGCTAGGCAGACTGGTGGTACCGGGGAGCTGTTTTTT.

The chain couples TRBV29-1 to TRBJ2-7; no firm D call. Germline CDR1 and CDR2: SQVTM and ANQGSEA. The CDR3 is made up of 11 amino acids. Between the trimmed V and J ends, which lost 5 bases and 2 bases, there was a span of 7 bases. CDR3 sequence (DNA): TGCAGCGTTCTGGAAACCTACGAGCAGTACTTC. Translating it yields CSVLETYEQYF.

The chain employs TRBV3-1 and TRBJ1-2; D perhaps matches TRBD1 (5 bases). Trimming pared 0 bases from V and 1 base from J, leaving 12 bases between. The CDR3 covers 16 residues. CDR1 LGHDT and CDR2 YNNKEL come from the germline V gene (reference sequence). CDR3 DNA: TGTGCCAGCAGCCAAGAGATGAGGGGAGTTAACTATGGCTACACCTTC. Translation gives CASSQEMRGVNYGYTF. The whole variable domain, remainder taken from reference TRBV3-1 and TRBJ1-2, is DTAVSQTPKYLVTQMGNDKSIKCEQNLGHDTMYWYKQDSKKFLKIMFSYNNKELIINETVPNRFSPKSPDKAHLNLHINSLELGDSAVYFCASSQEMRGVNYGYTFGSGTRLTVV.

V usage is TRBV3-1 and J usage is TRBJ1-6; D gene ambiguous. Germline V CDR1 and CDR2: LGHDT, YNNKEL (reference sequence). V was shortened by 4 bases and J by 5 bases, with 12 bases between the two germline ends. The CDR3 sequence is 15 residues long. CDR3 DNA sequence: TGTGCCAGCAGCCGTTACAGTACGAATAATTCACCCCTCCACTTT. This codes for CASSRYSTNNSPLHF.